The source of this T cell receptor (beta chain) is a study of control samples from healthy donors and cancer patients. This clone was detected only a few times. The method was immunoSEQ multiplex PCR; TCRdb's version includes in-frame clones alone and lacks a portion of them. The top ten clones hold about a fifth of a sample with 85,000 to 110,000 clones, around 88% of them seen once. Germline loops: CDR1 SEHNR, CDR2 FQNEAQ (reference sequence). This CDR3 is built from 12 residues. V lost 3 bases and J lost 6, with 8 bases in between. The origin of this receptor is a man between 60 and 75 years old with lung cancer. The sample comprised PBMCs. The V and J genes are TRBV7-9 and TRBJ1-2; D is uncertain. The CDR3: CASSLVRHGYTF. The CDR3 DNA is TGTGCCAGCAGCTTGGTCAGACATGGCTACACCTTC.